This T cell receptor (beta chain) was sequenced for a study of blood T cell repertoires in COVID-19. Trimming shortened V by 2 bases and J by 6 bases, and 14 bases separated the two germline ends. The germline V gene has CDR1 MDHEN and CDR2 SYDVKM. There are 14 residues in the CDR3. Per the authors' pipeline: The assay estimated nucleated cells by amplifying reference gene primers. Data came from immunoSEQ multiplex PCR; TCRdb stores just in-frame clones and leaves some out. V and J calls and clone size are as listed in that table; D and trimming were resolved from the DNA. The data hold 180,000 or so clones, with 80% to 90% observed a single time.

V is TRBV28 and J is TRBJ2-7, with D possibly being TRBD1 (6 bases). The specimen was peripheral blood. This receptor was obtained from a man in his fifties or sixties with acute or convalescent COVID-19. The CDR3 nucleotides read TGTGCCAGCAGTTTAACAGGGACCCCACCCGAGCAGTACTTC. Protein: CASSLTGTPPEQYF.